This is a list of T cell receptor beta chains from one sample in a study of control samples from healthy donors and cancer patients. Using immunoSEQ multiplex PCR, the repertoire was profiled, and TCRdb retains in-frame clones only, with some absent. The table records over 200,000 clones, roughly 82% of them present only once. Sequencing input: PBMCs. These TCRs come from a woman aged 55 to 70 with lung cancer. CDR3s include the opening cysteine and the closing phenylalanine or tryptophan. The order of the fields is CDR3 protein, CDR3 DNA, J gene, clone size, V gene, D gene. The D gene is left open where the match is weak. The size field is filled for only some rows; it gives once, few, many or a size class.

cdr3_aa: CASSPSAGGEETQYF
cdr3_nt: TGTGCCAGCAGCCCCTCGGCGGGAGGGGAGGAGACCCAGTACTTC
j_call: TRBJ2-5
clone_size: .
v_call: TRBV6-4
d_call: TRBD2

cdr3_aa: CASSSTGSGIYGYTF
cdr3_nt: TGTGCCAGCAGTTCCACAGGGAGTGGGATATATGGCTACACCTTC
j_call: TRBJ1-2
clone_size: .
v_call: TRBV6-6
d_call: .

cdr3_aa: CASSTDKYYGYTF
cdr3_nt: TGCGCCAGCAGCACGGACAAGTACTATGGCTACACCTTC
j_call: TRBJ1-2
clone_size: .
v_call: TRBV5-1
d_call: .

cdr3_aa: CASCDNSQPTDTQYF
cdr3_nt: TGTGCCAGCTGTGACAATAGTCAGCCCACAGATACGCAGTATTTT
j_call: TRBJ2-3
clone_size: .
v_call: TRBV2
d_call: .

cdr3_aa: CASSPATGASLNTEAFF
cdr3_nt: TGTGCCAGCTCACCAGCGACAGGGGCCTCCTTGAACACTGAAGCTTTCTTT
j_call: TRBJ1-1
clone_size: .
v_call: TRBV18
d_call: TRBD1

cdr3_aa: CASSLGMASYEQYF
cdr3_nt: TGTGCCAGCAGCTTAGGGATGGCTTCCTACGAGCAGTACTTC
j_call: TRBJ2-7
clone_size: .
v_call: TRBV7-8
d_call: .

cdr3_aa: CASSSGTRPAEQYF
cdr3_nt: TGTGCCAGCAGCTCCGGGACACGGCCAGCCGAGCAGTACTTC
j_call: TRBJ2-7
clone_size: once
v_call: TRBV13
d_call: .

cdr3_aa: CASTRDRGLGETQYF
cdr3_nt: TGTGCCAGCACCCGGGACAGGGGGCTAGGGGAGACCCAGTACTTC
j_call: TRBJ2-5
clone_size: .
v_call: TRBV5-5
d_call: TRBD1

cdr3_aa: CSASFEGQYNSPLHF
cdr3_nt: TGCAGTGCTAGTTTCGAAGGCCAGTATAATTCACCCCTCCACTTT
j_call: TRBJ1-6
clone_size: .
v_call: TRBV20-1
d_call: .

cdr3_aa: CASSQLRGVGTEAFF
cdr3_nt: TGTGCCAGCAGCCAACTCAGGGGAGTCGGCACTGAAGCTTTCTTT
j_call: TRBJ1-1
clone_size: .
v_call: TRBV7-9
d_call: .

cdr3_aa: CASSLAHPPYEQYF
cdr3_nt: TGTGCCAGCAGCTTAGCACACCCCCCCTACGAGCAGTACTTC
j_call: TRBJ2-7
clone_size: .
v_call: TRBV11-2
d_call: .

cdr3_aa: CASSEPGDSYEQYF
cdr3_nt: TGTGCCAGCAGTGAACCGGGAGATTCCTACGAGCAGTACTTC
j_call: TRBJ2-7
clone_size: .
v_call: TRBV2
d_call: .

cdr3_aa: CASSQGIRETQYF
cdr3_nt: TGTGCCAGCAGCCAGGGGATACGGGAGACCCAGTACTTC
j_call: TRBJ2-5
clone_size: .
v_call: TRBV3-1/TRBV3-2
d_call: .

cdr3_aa: CASSLASVSSYEQYF
cdr3_nt: TGTGCCAGCAGCTTAGCTAGCGTGAGCTCCTACGAGCAGTACTTC
j_call: TRBJ2-7
clone_size: .
v_call: TRBV11-2
d_call: .

cdr3_aa: CASSAISMGTGELFF
cdr3_nt: TGCGCCAGCAGCGCTATCAGTATGGGCACCGGGGAGCTGTTTTTT
j_call: TRBJ2-2
clone_size: .
v_call: TRBV5-1
d_call: .

cdr3_aa: CASSQGLAGVGEQFF
cdr3_nt: TGTGCCAGTAGTCAGGGGCTAGCGGGAGTAGGGGAGCAGTTCTTC
j_call: TRBJ2-1
clone_size: .
v_call: TRBV19
d_call: TRBD2

cdr3_aa: CASIPRGGGNEKLFF
cdr3_nt: TGTGCCAGCATCCCGAGGGGCGGGGGGAATGAAAAACTGTTTTTT
j_call: TRBJ1-4
clone_size: .
v_call: TRBV2
d_call: .

cdr3_aa: CASSLTSVQTQYF
cdr3_nt: TGTGCCAGCAGTTTAACTAGCGTGCAGACCCAGTACTTC
j_call: TRBJ2-5
clone_size: .
v_call: TRBV28
d_call: TRBD2

cdr3_aa: CASSGKTGVSYNEQFF
cdr3_nt: TGTGCCAGCAGTGGGAAGACAGGTGTCTCCTACAATGAGCAGTTCTTC
j_call: TRBJ2-1
clone_size: once
v_call: TRBV28
d_call: .

cdr3_aa: CASSLAGEIYNEQFF
cdr3_nt: TGCGCCAGCAGCTTGGCCGGGGAGATCTACAATGAGCAGTTCTTC
j_call: TRBJ2-1
clone_size: .
v_call: TRBV5-1
d_call: .

cdr3_aa: CAIRGRGSNSPLHF
cdr3_nt: TGTGCCATCAGAGGACGGGGTTCAAATTCACCCCTCCACTTT
j_call: TRBJ1-6
clone_size: .
v_call: TRBV10-3
d_call: .

cdr3_aa: CASSQRDRAGYEQYF
cdr3_nt: TGTGCCAGCAGCCAAAGGGACAGGGCGGGCTACGAGCAGTACTTC
j_call: TRBJ2-7
clone_size: .
v_call: TRBV3-1/TRBV3-2
d_call: TRBD1

cdr3_aa: CASSQARGYNEQYF
cdr3_nt: TGTGCCAGCAGCCAAGCCAGGGGGTATAACGAGCAGTACTTC
j_call: TRBJ2-7
clone_size: .
v_call: TRBV3-1/TRBV3-2
d_call: TRBD1

cdr3_aa: CASSPSGRGGYTGNTIYF
cdr3_nt: TGTGCCAGCAGCCCTTCCGGGCGGGGAGGGTATACTGGAAACACCATATATTTT
j_call: TRBJ1-3
clone_size: few
v_call: TRBV9
d_call: .

cdr3_aa: CASSESGVSYEQYF
cdr3_nt: TGTGCCAGCAGTGAATCGGGGGTTTCCTACGAGCAGTACTTC
j_call: TRBJ2-7
clone_size: .
v_call: TRBV25-1
d_call: .

cdr3_aa: CATSVKRDRENTEAFF
cdr3_nt: TGTGCCACCAGTGTCAAGAGAGACAGGGAAAACACTGAAGCTTTCTTT
j_call: TRBJ1-1
clone_size: .
v_call: TRBV24-1
d_call: TRBD1

cdr3_aa: CASSPSGNYGYTF
cdr3_nt: TGTGCCAGCAGCCCCTCCGGGAACTATGGCTACACCTTC
j_call: TRBJ1-2
clone_size: few
v_call: TRBV3-1/TRBV3-2
d_call: .

cdr3_aa: CAQHLGGRVPGELFF
cdr3_nt: TGTGCCCAACATCTGGGCGGGAGGGTTCCCGGGGAGCTGTTTTTT
j_call: TRBJ2-2
clone_size: .
v_call: TRBV30
d_call: TRBD2

cdr3_aa: CASSSGTVNTGELFF
cdr3_nt: TGTGCCAGCAGCTCCGGGACGGTGAACACCGGGGAGCTGTTTTTT
j_call: TRBJ2-2
clone_size: few
v_call: TRBV7-2
d_call: .

cdr3_aa: CASSLEIRAGNQPQHF
cdr3_nt: TGTGCCAGCAGCTTGGAAATCAGGGCGGGGAATCAGCCCCAGCATTTT
j_call: TRBJ1-5
clone_size: .
v_call: TRBV5-8
d_call: .

cdr3_aa: CASSQGLAGLNEQFF
cdr3_nt: TGTGCCAGCAGCCAGGGACTAGCGGGCCTCAATGAGCAGTTCTTC
j_call: TRBJ2-1
clone_size: .
v_call: TRBV6-5
d_call: TRBD2

cdr3_aa: CASGTAGGPSDTQYF
cdr3_nt: TGCGCCAGCGGGACAGCGGGGGGGCCCTCAGATACGCAGTATTTT
j_call: TRBJ2-3
clone_size: .
v_call: TRBV5-1
d_call: TRBD2

cdr3_aa: CASSLALGGQAFF
cdr3_nt: TGTGCTAGCAGCTTAGCTCTCGGGGGGCAGGCTTTCTTT
j_call: TRBJ1-1
clone_size: .
v_call: TRBV7-7
d_call: .

cdr3_aa: CASSLEWGLGTGELFF
cdr3_nt: TGCGCCAGCAGCTTGGAGTGGGGGCTAGGCACCGGGGAGCTGTTTTTT
j_call: TRBJ2-2
clone_size: .
v_call: TRBV5-1
d_call: .

cdr3_aa: CPIRAGGGGTGSNEQFF
cdr3_nt: TGTCCCATCAGGGCGGGGGGCGGGGGGACAGGGTCGAATGAGCAGTTCTTC
j_call: TRBJ2-1
clone_size: .
v_call: TRBV10-3
d_call: .

cdr3_aa: CASSFRTGYEQYF
cdr3_nt: TGTGCCAGCAGCTTTCGAACTGGCTACGAGCAGTACTTC
j_call: TRBJ2-7
clone_size: .
v_call: TRBV11-2
d_call: .

cdr3_aa: CATSMDGRRIPGELFF
cdr3_nt: TGTGCCACCAGCATGGACGGACGGAGGATCCCCGGGGAGCTGTTTTTT
j_call: TRBJ2-2
clone_size: .
v_call: TRBV15
d_call: .

cdr3_aa: CASSSQTGVNTEAFF
cdr3_nt: TGCGCCAGCAGCTCTCAGACAGGCGTGAACACTGAAGCTTTCTTT
j_call: TRBJ1-1
clone_size: .
v_call: TRBV5-1
d_call: .

cdr3_aa: CASSLRLNTEAFF
cdr3_nt: TGTGCCAGCAGCTTACGGCTGAACACTGAAGCTTTCTTT
j_call: TRBJ1-1
clone_size: .
v_call: TRBV11-2
d_call: .

cdr3_aa: CASSAKLAGGHRGAVF
cdr3_nt: TGTGCCAGCAGCGCAAAACTAGCGGGAGGGCACCGGGGAGCTGTTTTT
j_call: TRBJ2-2
clone_size: .
v_call: TRBV9
d_call: TRBD2

cdr3_aa: CASSHKLARQPQHF
cdr3_nt: TGTGCCAGCAGCCACAAATTGGCCCGCCAGCCCCAGCATTTT
j_call: TRBJ1-5
clone_size: .
v_call: TRBV3-1/TRBV3-2
d_call: .

cdr3_aa: CASSPKGGNQPQHF
cdr3_nt: TGTGCCAGCAGCCCGAAGGGTGGCAATCAGCCCCAGCATTTT
j_call: TRBJ1-5
clone_size: .
v_call: TRBV9
d_call: .

cdr3_aa: CASMPGTAYNEQFF
cdr3_nt: TGTGCCAGCATGCCCGGGACGGCCTACAATGAGCAGTTCTTC
j_call: TRBJ2-1
clone_size: .
v_call: TRBV6-5
d_call: .

cdr3_aa: CASSLVRGLKNTEAFF
cdr3_nt: TGTGCCAGCAGCTTAGTGAGGGGGTTGAAGAACACTGAAGCTTTCTTT
j_call: TRBJ1-1
clone_size: .
v_call: TRBV11-3
d_call: .

cdr3_aa: CASSDGTVYEQYF
cdr3_nt: TGTGCCAGCAGCGACGGGACAGTATACGAGCAGTACTTC
j_call: TRBJ2-7
clone_size: once
v_call: TRBV5-6
d_call: TRBD1

cdr3_aa: CASSLAPGQGNEKLFF
cdr3_nt: TGCGCCAGCAGCTTGGCCCCGGGACAGGGTAATGAAAAACTGTTTTTT
j_call: TRBJ1-4
clone_size: .
v_call: TRBV5-1
d_call: TRBD1

cdr3_aa: CASSLKKNTEAFF
cdr3_nt: TGCGCCAGCAGCTTGAAAAAGAACACTGAAGCTTTCTTT
j_call: TRBJ1-1
clone_size: .
v_call: TRBV5-1
d_call: .

cdr3_aa: CASSRDRTAEQFF
cdr3_nt: TGTGCCAGCAGCCGGGACCGGACCGCCGAGCAGTTCTTC
j_call: TRBJ2-1
clone_size: .
v_call: TRBV9
d_call: .

cdr3_aa: CASSPDRGQAFF
cdr3_nt: TGTGCCAGCAGTCCCGACCGGGGGCAGGCTTTCTTT
j_call: TRBJ1-1
clone_size: .
v_call: TRBV7-2
d_call: .

cdr3_aa: CAWSVQGVGELFF
cdr3_nt: TGTGCCTGGAGTGTACAGGGGGTCGGGGAGCTGTTTTTT
j_call: TRBJ2-2
clone_size: .
v_call: TRBV30
d_call: TRBD1